The 3 T cell receptor beta chains below were found in one sample sequenced in a study of blood T cell repertoires in COVID-19. Measured with immunoSEQ multiplex PCR; TCRdb has only the in-frame clones, and not every one. Here the sample spans 90,000 or so clones, around 87% being singletons. The sample taken for sequencing was peripheral blood. The receptors here all came from a human donor in a cohort sampled during active COVID-19.

The chain is built from TRBV10-3 and TRBJ2-1, with 8 bases aligning to TRBD1. Germline assignment: CDR1 ENHRY and CDR2 SYGVKD. CDR3 length: 14 residues. With V trimmed by 5 bases and J by 5 bases, 5 bases remained unmatched. CDR3 DNA: TGTGCCATCAGTTTCAGGGGGCCGGACAATGAGCAGTTCTTC. It yields the protein CAISFRGPDNEQFF.

The chain links TRBV6-5 to TRBJ1-1; D possibly corresponds to TRBD1 (6 bases). Germline V gene lookup returns CDR1 MNHEY and CDR2 SVGAGI. V dropped 6 bases and J dropped 1 base, with 12 bases sitting between them. The CDR3 runs to 14 residues. The CDR3 here is CASSLMGQNTEAFF. Written as DNA, the CDR3 is TGTGCCAGCAGCCTAATGGGACAGAACACTGAAGCTTTCTTT.

The chain employs TRBV5-4 and TRBJ2-1, with 11 positions matching TRBD2. CDR1 is SGHNT, CDR2 YYREEE, per germline (reference sequence). This CDR3 region has 15 residues. Trimming at V came to 0 bases and at J to 9 bases, leaving 5 bases not matched to a gene. CDR3 protein: CASSLALAGGTEQFF. The CDR3 DNA is TGTGCCAGCAGCTTGGCCCTAGCGGGGGGAACTGAGCAGTTCTTC.